What follows is one T cell receptor beta chain and its context. As yet, its antigen is unknown. This sample stems from a study of T cell responses to AZD1222 COVID-19 vaccine. The study, taken as a whole, reports: No repertoire was sampled before or during the peak T cell response, only after it. Donors, mostly white British, included more females; clonal diversity was possibly underestimated. Nearly half of unique spike-specific TCRs reportedly avoided B.1.351 and B.1.1.7 mutated regions. Rises in breadth and depth of Spike-specific TCRs came after two AZD1222 doses.

Assay: immunoSEQ multiplex PCR; the TCRdb copy retains only in-frame clones and omits some. The sample includes about 160,000 clones, around nine tenths of them seen just once. Germline CDR1 is MNHNY and CDR2 is SVGAGI (reference sequence). The CDR3 is 15 residues long. Trimming stripped 2 bases from V and 0 bases from J, with 10 bases between. The chain combines TRBV6-6 with TRBJ1-2; D unclear. The TCR was taken from an adult in good health. Sequencing used peripheral blood, obtained on day 0 of AZD1222 vaccination. In DNA, the CDR3 is TGTGCCAGCAGTTACGGGTCAGGAGCTAACTATGGCTACACCTTC. It specifies CASSYGSGANYGYTF.